This TCR beta chain originates from a study of cytomegalovirus exposure and HLA in healthy donors. This CDR3 is built from 15 residues. With 5 bases clipped from V and 6 bases from J, the junction kept 9 bases outside the gene matches. CDR1 is LNHDA and CDR2 is SQIVND in the germline V gene (reference sequence). PCR primers comprised 60 Vbeta and 13 Jbeta primers. Method: immunoSEQ multiplex PCR; TCRdb's copy keeps in-frame clones and lacks some. This repertoire shows more than 150,000 clones, approximately 80% found once; its top ten account for 0.65%. Sequenced input: PBMCs. The receptor comes from a boy younger than 18 in good health and CMV-seronegative. This chain links TRBV19 with TRBJ1-5, with TRBD1 matching over 8 bases. The DNA for the CDR3 is TGTGCCAGTAGTGTACGACAGGGGAGAGGTCAGCCCCAGCATTTT. It yields the protein CASSVRQGRGQPQHF. Supplemented by reference TRBV19 and TRBJ1-5, the full variable domain reads DGGITQSPKYLFRKEGQNVTLSCEQNLNHDAMYWYRQDPGQGLRLIYYSQIVNDFQKGDIAEGYSVSREKKESFPLTVTSAQKNPTAFYLCASSVRQGRGQPQHFGDGTRLSIL.